Listed below are T cell receptor beta chains from one sample, sequenced in a study of HIV-infected patients and healthy controls. TCRdb redid the calling of the 5' RACE reads with MiXCR, one entry per CDR3 protein. The data show more than 15,000 distinct CDR3 sequences, about 9% seen once. This sample comprised blood, obtained during antiretroviral therapy. The receptors derive from an adult with HIV infection. The CDR3 runs from the conserved cysteine through the conserved F or W. The D gene is left open where the match is weak. Clone size is given for some rows only: seen once, a few or many times, or a class if the clone is expanded.

V: TRBV19; J: TRBJ2-2; D: -; size: few; DNA: TGTGCCAGTAGTGTTAGCCTTACCGGGGAGCTGTTTTTT; CDR3: CASSVSLTGELFF
V: TRBV10-3; J: TRBJ2-1; D: -; size: many; DNA: TGTGCCATCTCGACTAACCACAATGAGCAGTTCTTC; CDR3: CAISTNHNEQFF
V: TRBV5-4; J: TRBJ2-3; D: TRBD2; size: many; DNA: TGTGCCAGCAGCTTGGAGCTAGCGGGAGGGCCGAACACAGATACGCAGTATTTT; CDR3: CASSLELAGGPNTDTQYF
V: TRBV29-1; J: TRBJ2-2; D: -; size: few; DNA: TGCAGCGTTTACTGGATAGGGGAGCTGTTTTTT; CDR3: CSVYWIGELFF
V: TRBV11-1; J: TRBJ2-2; D: -; size: many; DNA: TGTGCCAGCAGCTTTAAGGGGCAGAACACCGGGGAGCTGTTTTTT; CDR3: CASSFKGQNTGELFF
V: TRBV29-1; J: TRBJ1-1; D: -; size: many; DNA: TGCAGCGTCCCGCAGGCCACGGGGCTGAACACTGAAGCTTTCTTT; CDR3: CSVPQATGLNTEAFF
V: TRBV6-5; J: TRBJ1-3; D: -; size: many; DNA: TGTGCCAGCAGTAGTACAGGATCCTCTGGAAACACCATATATTTT; CDR3: CASSSTGSSGNTIYF
V: TRBV30; J: TRBJ2-3; D: -; size: many; DNA: TGTGCCTGGACCCTGGGCAGGAGCGGGACAGATACGCAGTATTTT; CDR3: CAWTLGRSGTDTQYF
V: TRBV3-1; J: TRBJ2-1; D: -; size: many; DNA: TGTGCCAGCAGCCTCCTACCCCCCGGGGTGGGGTCAGGGAATGAGCAGTTCTTC; CDR3: CASSLLPPGVGSGNEQFF
V: TRBV12-3/TRBV12-4; J: TRBJ2-7; D: TRBD2; size: many; DNA: TGTGCCAGCAGTTTGGGCGGGAGGTCCTACGAGCAGTACTTC; CDR3: CASSLGGRSYEQYF
V: TRBV6-5; J: TRBJ1-5; D: -; size: many; DNA: TGTGCCAGCAGTACCGGGACACCTCGCAATCAGCCCCAGCATTTT; CDR3: CASSTGTPRNQPQHF
V: TRBV27; J: TRBJ1-5; D: -; size: few; DNA: TGTGCCAGCAGCCCAGGGGTTAGCAATCAGCCCCAGCATTTT; CDR3: CASSPGVSNQPQHF
V: TRBV6-5; J: TRBJ2-5; D: TRBD1; size: many; DNA: TGTGCCAGCAGTTTTCGGACAGGGAGAGAGACCCAGTACTTC; CDR3: CASSFRTGRETQYF
V: TRBV27; J: TRBJ1-5; D: -; size: medium-sized; DNA: TGTGCCAGCAGTTCCTACAGGGAGGGGGGGCAGCCCCAGCATTTT; CDR3: CASSSYREGGQPQHF
V: TRBV5-1; J: TRBJ2-5; D: -; size: many; DNA: TGCGCCAGCAGCTTGGAGGGACCACAGTTCCAAGAGACCCAGTACTTC; CDR3: CASSLEGPQFQETQYF
V: TRBV29-1; J: TRBJ1-2; D: TRBD1; size: -; DNA: TGCAGCGTACCAGGGGGCGCGGAGAACTATGGCTACACCTTC; CDR3: CSVPGGAENYGYTF
V: TRBV7-3; J: TRBJ2-2; D: TRBD2; size: many; DNA: TGTGCCAGCACTTCCGGGACTAGCGGGGCGAACACCGGGGAGCTGTTTTTT; CDR3: CASTSGTSGANTGELFF
V: TRBV5-1; J: TRBJ2-6; D: TRBD1; size: many; DNA: TGCGCCAGCAGCCAGAACAGGGGGGCCGGGGCCAACGTCCTGACTTTC; CDR3: CASSQNRGAGANVLTF
V: TRBV6-1; J: TRBJ1-5; D: -; size: many; DNA: TGTGCCAGCAGTGAAGTCGGGGGAGGCAATCAGCCCCAGCATTTT; CDR3: CASSEVGGGNQPQHF
V: TRBV9; J: TRBJ2-3; D: -; size: many; DNA: TGTGCCAGCAGCGTAGAGGACACGTACACAGATACGCAGTATTTT; CDR3: CASSVEDTYTDTQYF
V: TRBV9; J: TRBJ1-2; D: -; size: many; DNA: TGTGCCAGCAGCCCCTCGACGAAGACAAGGCCTGGCTACACCTTC; CDR3: CASSPSTKTRPGYTF
V: TRBV11-2; J: TRBJ2-7; D: -; size: -; DNA: TGTGCCAGCAGCTTAGACCACGGCCCCGAGCAGTACTTC; CDR3: CASSLDHGPEQYF
V: TRBV29-1; J: TRBJ1-1; D: -; size: many; DNA: TGCAGCGTTGAGAGGACAATGAACACTGAAGCTTTCTTT; CDR3: CSVERTMNTEAFF
V: TRBV10-3; J: TRBJ2-7; D: -; size: -; DNA: TGTGCCACGGGGACTAGGCAGGGGGCCTACGAGCAGTACTTC; CDR3: CATGTRQGAYEQYF
V: TRBV6-5; J: TRBJ2-2; D: TRBD1; size: many; DNA: TGTGCCAGCAGGGACAGGGGGCACGGGGAGCTGTTTTTT; CDR3: CASRDRGHGELFF
V: TRBV18; J: TRBJ1-2; D: TRBD1; size: many; DNA: TGTGCCAGCTCATCCGGGACAGGGAGCAGCTATGGCTACACCTTC; CDR3: CASSSGTGSSYGYTF
V: TRBV12-3/TRBV12-4; J: TRBJ1-2; D: TRBD1; size: few; DNA: TGTGCCAGCAGTTCAACAGGGGACGTTTATGGCTACACCTTC; CDR3: CASSSTGDVYGYTF
V: TRBV3-1; J: TRBJ2-3; D: -; size: -; DNA: TGTGCCAGCAGCCAAGATCGGAGACTATTTAGAGATACGCAGTATTTT; CDR3: CASSQDRRLFRDTQYF